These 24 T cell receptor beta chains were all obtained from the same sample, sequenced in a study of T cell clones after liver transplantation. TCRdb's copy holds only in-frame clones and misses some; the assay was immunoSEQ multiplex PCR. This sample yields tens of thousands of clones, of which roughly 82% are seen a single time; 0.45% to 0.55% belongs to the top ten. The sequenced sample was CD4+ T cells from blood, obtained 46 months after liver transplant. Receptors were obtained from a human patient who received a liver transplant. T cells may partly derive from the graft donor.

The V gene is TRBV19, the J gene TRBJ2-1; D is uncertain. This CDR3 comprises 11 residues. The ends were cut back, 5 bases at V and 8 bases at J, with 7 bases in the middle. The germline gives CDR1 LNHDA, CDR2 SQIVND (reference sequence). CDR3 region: CASSSRDEQFF. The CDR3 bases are TGTGCCAGTAGTTCTAGAGATGAGCAGTTCTTC.

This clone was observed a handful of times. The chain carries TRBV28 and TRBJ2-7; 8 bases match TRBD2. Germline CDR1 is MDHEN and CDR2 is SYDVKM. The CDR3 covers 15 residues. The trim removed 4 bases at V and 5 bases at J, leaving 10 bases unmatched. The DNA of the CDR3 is TGTGCCAGCAGTTCCCAAGCGGGAGCATGGGACGAGCAGTACTTC. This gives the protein CASSSQAGAWDEQYF.

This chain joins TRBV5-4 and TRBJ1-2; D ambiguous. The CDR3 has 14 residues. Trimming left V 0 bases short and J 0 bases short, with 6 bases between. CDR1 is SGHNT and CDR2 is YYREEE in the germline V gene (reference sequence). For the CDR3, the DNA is TGTGCCAGCAGCTTGGGTGGCTCTAACTATGGCTACACCTTC. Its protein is CASSLGGSNYGYTF.

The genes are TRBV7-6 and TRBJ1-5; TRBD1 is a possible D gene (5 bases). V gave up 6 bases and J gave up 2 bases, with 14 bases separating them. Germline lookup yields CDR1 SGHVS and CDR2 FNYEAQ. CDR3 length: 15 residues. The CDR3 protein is CASSSEQGGNQPQHF. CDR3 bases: TGTGCCAGCAGTTCGGAGCAGGGAGGCAATCAGCCCCAGCATTTT.

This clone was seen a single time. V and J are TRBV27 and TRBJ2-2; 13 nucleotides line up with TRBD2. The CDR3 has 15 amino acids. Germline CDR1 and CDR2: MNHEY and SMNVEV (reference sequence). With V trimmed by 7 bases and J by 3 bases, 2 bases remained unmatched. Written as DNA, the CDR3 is TGTGCCAGCACGGGACTAGCGGGGTACACCGGGGAGCTGTTTTTT. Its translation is CASTGLAGYTGELFF.

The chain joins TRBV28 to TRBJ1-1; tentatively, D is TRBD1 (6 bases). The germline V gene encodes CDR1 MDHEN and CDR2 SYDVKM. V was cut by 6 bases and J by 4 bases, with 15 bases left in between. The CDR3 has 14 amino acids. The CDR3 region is CASSRYRAFTEAFF. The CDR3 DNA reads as TGTGCCAGCAGCCGCTACAGGGCTTTCACTGAAGCTTTCTTT.

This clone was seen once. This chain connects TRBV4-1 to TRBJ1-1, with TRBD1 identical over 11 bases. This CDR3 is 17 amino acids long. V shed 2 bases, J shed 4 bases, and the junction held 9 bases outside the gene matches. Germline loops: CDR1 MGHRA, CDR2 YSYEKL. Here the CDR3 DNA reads TGCGCCAGCAGCCAATCCGGGAAGGGACAGGGGGGCACTGAAGCTTTCTTT. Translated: CASSQSGKGQGGTEAFF.

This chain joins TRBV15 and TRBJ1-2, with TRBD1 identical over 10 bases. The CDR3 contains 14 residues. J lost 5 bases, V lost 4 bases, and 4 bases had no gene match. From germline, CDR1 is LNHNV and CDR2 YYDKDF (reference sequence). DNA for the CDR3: TGTGCCACCAGCATCACGGGACAGGGGTATGGCTACACCTTC. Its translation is CATSITGQGYGYTF.

CDR3 protein: CASSSLSGRHAEQFF. The DNA of the CDR3 is TGCGCCAGCAGCTCCCTTAGCGGGAGGCATGCTGAGCAGTTCTTC. The V call is TRBV5-1, the J call TRBJ2-1, with 10 bases identical to TRBD2. Germline CDR1 is SGHRS and CDR2 is YFSETQ. V trimming: 3 bases; J trimming: 9 bases; junction bases outside the gene matches: 9. This CDR3 contains 15 residues.

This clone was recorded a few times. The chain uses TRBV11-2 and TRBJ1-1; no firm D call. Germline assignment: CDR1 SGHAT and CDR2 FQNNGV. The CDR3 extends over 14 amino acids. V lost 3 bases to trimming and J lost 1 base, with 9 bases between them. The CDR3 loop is CASSFSRKNTEAFF. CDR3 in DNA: TGTGCCAGCAGCTTCAGTAGGAAGAACACTGAAGCTTTCTTT.

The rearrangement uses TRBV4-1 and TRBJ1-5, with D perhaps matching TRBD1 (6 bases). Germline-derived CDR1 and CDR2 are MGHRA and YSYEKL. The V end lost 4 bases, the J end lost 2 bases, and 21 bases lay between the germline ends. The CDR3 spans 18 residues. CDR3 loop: CASSRGSGGASGNQPQHF. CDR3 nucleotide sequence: TGCGCCAGCAGCCGGGGTAGTGGGGGGGCAAGCGGCAATCAGCCCCAGCATTTT.

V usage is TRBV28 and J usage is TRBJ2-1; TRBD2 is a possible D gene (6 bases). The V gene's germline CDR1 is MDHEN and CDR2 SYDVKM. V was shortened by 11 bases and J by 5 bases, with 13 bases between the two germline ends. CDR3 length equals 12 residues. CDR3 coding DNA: TGTGCCGGGGGGAATTTAAACAATGAGCAGTTCTTC. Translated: CAGGNLNNEQFF.

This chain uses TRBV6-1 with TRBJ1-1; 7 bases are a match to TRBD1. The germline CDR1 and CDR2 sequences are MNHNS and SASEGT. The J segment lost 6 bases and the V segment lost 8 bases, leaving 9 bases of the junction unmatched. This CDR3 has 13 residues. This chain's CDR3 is CASEDNRGSEAFF. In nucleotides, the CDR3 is TGTGCCAGCGAAGACAACAGGGGCTCTGAAGCTTTCTTT.

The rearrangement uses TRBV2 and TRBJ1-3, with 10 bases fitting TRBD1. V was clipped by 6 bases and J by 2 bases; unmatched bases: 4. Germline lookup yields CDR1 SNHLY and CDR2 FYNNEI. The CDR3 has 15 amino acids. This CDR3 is CASRRQGAAGNTIYF. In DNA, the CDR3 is TGTGCCAGCAGGAGACAGGGGGCAGCTGGAAACACCATATATTTT.

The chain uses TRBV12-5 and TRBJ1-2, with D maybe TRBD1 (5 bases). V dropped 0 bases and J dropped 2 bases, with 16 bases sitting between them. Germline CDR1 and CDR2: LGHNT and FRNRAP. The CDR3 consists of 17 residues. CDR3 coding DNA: TGTGCTAGTGGTTTGGTAGTGGCGAGGGGAACCAACTATGGCTACACCTTC. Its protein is CASGLVVARGTNYGYTF. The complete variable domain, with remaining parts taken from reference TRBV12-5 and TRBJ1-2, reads DARVTQTPRHKVTEMGQEVTMRCQPILGHNTVFWYRQTMMQGLELLAYFRNRAPLDDSGMPKDRFSAEMPDATLATLKIQPSEPRDSAVYFCASGLVVARGTNYGYTFGSGTRLTVV.

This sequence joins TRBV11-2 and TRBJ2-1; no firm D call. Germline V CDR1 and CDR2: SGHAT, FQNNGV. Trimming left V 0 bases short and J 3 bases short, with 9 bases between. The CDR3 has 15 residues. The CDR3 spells CASSLDNGRYNEQFF. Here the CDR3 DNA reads TGTGCCAGCAGCTTAGATAACGGGCGCTACAATGAGCAGTTCTTC.

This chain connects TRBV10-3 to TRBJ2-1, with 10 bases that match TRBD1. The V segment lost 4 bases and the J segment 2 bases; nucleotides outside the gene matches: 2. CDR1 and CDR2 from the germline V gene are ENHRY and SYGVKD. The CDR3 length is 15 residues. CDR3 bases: TGTGCCATCAGTGGACAGGGGGCGACCTACAATGAGCAGTTCTTC. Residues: CAISGQGATYNEQFF.

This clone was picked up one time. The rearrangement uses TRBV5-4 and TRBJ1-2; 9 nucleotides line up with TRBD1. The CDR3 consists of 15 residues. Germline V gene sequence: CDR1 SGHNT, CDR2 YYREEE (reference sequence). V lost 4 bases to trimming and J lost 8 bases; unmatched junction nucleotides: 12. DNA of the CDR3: TGTGCCAGCAGCATGACCGGGACAGGGACTTTGGGCTACACCTTC. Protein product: CASSMTGTGTLGYTF.

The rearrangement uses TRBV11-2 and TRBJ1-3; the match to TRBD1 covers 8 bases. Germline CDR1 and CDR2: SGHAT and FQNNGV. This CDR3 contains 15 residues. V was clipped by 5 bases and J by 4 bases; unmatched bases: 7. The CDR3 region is CASSRGQGSGNTIYF. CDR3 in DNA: TGTGCCAGCAGCCGCGGACAGGGCTCGGGAAACACCATATATTTT.

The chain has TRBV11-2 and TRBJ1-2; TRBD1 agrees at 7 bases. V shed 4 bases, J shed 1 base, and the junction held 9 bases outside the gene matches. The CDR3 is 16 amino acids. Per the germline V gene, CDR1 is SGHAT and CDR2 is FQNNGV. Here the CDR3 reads CASSSLRAGGNYGYTF. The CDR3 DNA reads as TGTGCCAGCAGCTCCCTCAGGGCAGGGGGTAACTATGGCTACACCTTC.

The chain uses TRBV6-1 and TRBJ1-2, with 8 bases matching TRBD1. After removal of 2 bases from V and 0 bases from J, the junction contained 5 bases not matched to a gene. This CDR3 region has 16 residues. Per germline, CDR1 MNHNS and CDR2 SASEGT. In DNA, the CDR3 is TGTGCCAGCAGTGAACGGACAGGGCCAACTAACTATGGCTACACCTTC. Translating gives CASSERTGPTNYGYTF.

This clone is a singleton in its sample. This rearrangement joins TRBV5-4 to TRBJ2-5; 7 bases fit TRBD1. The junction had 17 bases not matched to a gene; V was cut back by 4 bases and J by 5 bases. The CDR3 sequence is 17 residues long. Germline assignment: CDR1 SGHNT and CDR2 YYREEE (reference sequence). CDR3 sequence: CASSRFFRDSLGETQYF. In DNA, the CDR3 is TGTGCCAGCAGCCGCTTCTTCCGGGACAGCCTGGGGGAGACCCAGTACTTC. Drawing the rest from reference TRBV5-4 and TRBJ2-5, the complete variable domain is ETGVTQSPTHLIKTRGQQVTLRCSSQSGHNTVSWYQQALGQGPQFIFQYYREEENGRGNFPPRFSGLQFPNYSSELNVNALELDDSALYLCASSRFFRDSLGETQYFGPGTRLLVL.

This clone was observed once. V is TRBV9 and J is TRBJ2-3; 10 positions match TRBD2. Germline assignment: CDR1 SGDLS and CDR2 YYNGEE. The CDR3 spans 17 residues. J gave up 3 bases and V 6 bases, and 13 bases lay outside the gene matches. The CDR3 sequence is CASTPATSGWRTDTQYF. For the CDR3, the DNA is TGTGCCAGCACCCCGGCGACTAGCGGGTGGAGGACAGATACGCAGTATTTT.

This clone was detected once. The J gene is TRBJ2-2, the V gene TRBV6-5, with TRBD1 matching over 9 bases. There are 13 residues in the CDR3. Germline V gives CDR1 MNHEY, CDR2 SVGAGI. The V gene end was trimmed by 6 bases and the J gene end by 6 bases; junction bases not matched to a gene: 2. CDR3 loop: CASRWTGAGELFF. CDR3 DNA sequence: TGTGCCAGCAGGTGGACAGGGGCCGGGGAGCTGTTTTTT.